This TCR beta chain appears in the sequencing data of a study of OX40 agonist ivuxolimab in advanced cancers. Study-wide context: Ivuxolimab was an agonistic, fully human IgG2 monoclonal antibody directed against OX40 (CD134), a costimulatory receptor. Intravenous ivuxolimab was administered to patients every 2 weeks at six dose levels: 0.01, 0.1, 0.3, 1.5, 3 and 10 mg/kg. Of the approximately 50 dose-escalation patients, hepatocellular carcinoma was present in about 20, melanoma in roughly 15, renal cell carcinoma in 9 and head and neck cancer in 9. In the dose-escalation cohort, 75% to 90% of patients were male, and the mean age was around 65 years with a range of about 20 to 79. Prior anti-PD-1, anti-PD-L1 or anti-CTLA-4 therapy was permitted, and approximately 40% of dose-escalation patients had received checkpoint inhibitors. Partial responses occurred in three dose-escalation patients, of whom one had hepatocellular carcinoma and two had cutaneous melanoma. The point of sequencing TCRbeta in the periphery was to test whether ivuxolimab changed TCR sequence diversity and drove clonal T-cell expansion. The monotherapy dose-escalation portion (N of about 52 patients) of the phase I ivuxolimab trial is reported in the paper.

Genomic DNA was extracted from sorted cells for sequencing of the TCRbeta CDR3 region. TCRbeta CDR3 regions were sequenced using the immunoSEQ Assay. The table comes from immuneACCESS by way of TCRdb, which keeps in-frame sequences with V and J called. Part of the clones is missing from these tables; in studies checked, under half for an unresolved V gene and the rest for unknown reasons. The sample includes about 95,000 clones, with about 88% observed a single time. The top ten clones comprise 0.3% to 0.4% of the sample. Patients with a history of autoimmune disease or receiving systemic immunosuppression were excluded from the trial. Peripheral blood for TCR sequencing was drawn from every dose cohort at baseline, at cycle 4 day 1 and at cycle 7 day 1. The samples were drawn from a first-in-human, open-label, multicenter phase I dose-escalation trial of ivuxolimab. Adults with locally advanced or metastatic melanoma, renal cell, hepatocellular, or head and neck squamous cell carcinoma were enrolled in the trial. Before TCR sequencing, CD4+ and CD8+ T cells were separately sorted from peripheral blood.

Worth noting for this clone: Its binding antigen is unknown. No much larger clone is present one base from it, and per-base qualities are unavailable.

Reading the germline V gene (reference sequence) gives CDR1 LNHDA and CDR2 SQIVND. Between the V and J ends, shortened by 6 bases and 1 base respectively, the junction contains 14 bases. There are 15 amino acids in the CDR3, from cysteine to phenylalanine inclusive. The entry retains the CDR3 DNA only, 45 bases that are in frame from base 1. Study-wide findings and limitations: Low levels of normalized T-cell clonal expansion were also seen in some patients who did not respond. In the 0.1-3.0 mg/kg groups, partial responders were among the patients with the lowest normalized peripheral clonal expansion, particularly in CD8+ T cells. The antigen specificity of the peripheral T cells that underwent clonal expansion was not determined. After ivuxolimab, CD8+ T cells had more expanded clones than CD4+ T cells on average. At doses of 0.1 to 3.0 mg/kg, clonal expansion of both CD4+ and CD8+ blood T cells was observed from baseline to week 6.

This clonotype was obtained from an adult with an advanced solid tumor such as melanoma, head and neck, liver or kidney cancer. This chain joins TRBV19 to TRBJ2-3, with TRBD2 tentatively as D gene (6 bases match). This material consisted of CD4+ or CD8+ T cells sorted from blood, taken in a trial of the OX40 agonist ivuxolimab. The CDR3 corresponds to CASSMTWGGTDTQYF. The sequence in DNA is TGTGCCAGTAGCATGACATGGGGGGGCACAGATACGCAGTATTTT. Extended through the reference TRBV19 and TRBJ2-3 proteins, this CDR3 yields the full variable domain: DGGITQSPKYLFRKEGQNVTLSCEQNLNHDAMYWYRQDPGQGLRLIYYSQIVNDFQKGDIAEGYSVSREKKESFPLTVTSAQKNPTAFYLCASSMTWGGTDTQYFGPGTRLTVL.